This passage covers 27 T cell receptor beta chains from one sample sequenced in a study of quantifying T cell responses using KT2 cells. Background on the study: RNA was reverse transcribed with TCR alpha and beta constant-region primers.

Each cDNA got a UMI-containing oligo ligated at its 3' end. An equimolar mix of RC1.1 and RC1.2 primed the beta chain across TRBC1 and TRBC2. A single record per CDR3 protein comes from TCRdb applying MiXCR to the UMI-ligation and nested PCR reads. The sample contains roughly 51,000 distinct CDR3 sequences, 12% of which appear only once. The material sequenced was PBMCs spiked with cells of the T cell clone KT2. Receptors were obtained from a human donor.

A few counts support this clonotype. This chain links TRBV6-5 with TRBJ2-7; the D is unclear. The germline V gene has CDR1 MNHEY and CDR2 SVGAGI. The germline V and J ends were trimmed by 10 bases and 5 bases, with 12 bases remaining between them. This CDR3 has 11 residues. CDR3 sequence (DNA): TGTGCCAACGCACCCGGGCACGAGCAGTACTTC. The encoded protein is CANAPGHEQYF.

This clonotype occurred many times. The chain combines TRBV7-6 with TRBJ2-2; no clear D gene. CDR1 is SGHVS and CDR2 is FNYEAQ in the germline V gene. V was pared by 10 bases and J by 4 bases, with 16 bases between. CDR3 length: 14 residues. The CDR3: CAIGPPASTGELFF. In DNA form, the CDR3 reads TGTGCCATCGGCCCGCCGGCGAGCACCGGGGAGCTGTTTTTT.

This clonotype was detected only a few times. This chain uses TRBV24-1 with TRBJ2-1; 9 bases align to TRBD1. The CDR3 loop spans 18 amino acids. Germline V gene sequence: CDR1 KGHDR, CDR2 SFDVKD. The J segment lost 3 bases and the V segment lost 3 bases, leaving 11 bases of the junction unmatched. As DNA, the CDR3 is TGTGCCACCAGTGATGTGGGACAGGGAGATCTAGGCTACAATGAGCAGTTCTTC. This sequence encodes CATSDVGQGDLGYNEQFF.

This clonotype appeared a few times. The V call is TRBV20-1, the J call TRBJ2-7, with 7 bases aligning to TRBD1. The V gene end was trimmed by 4 bases and the J gene end by 3 bases; junction bases not matched to a gene: 9. Germline values: CDR1 DFQATT, CDR2 SNEGSKA (reference sequence). The CDR3 covers 14 residues. The CDR3 region is CSAKLPDRLYEQYF. The CDR3 DNA reads as TGCAGTGCTAAACTCCCGGACAGGCTCTACGAGCAGTACTTC.

The rearrangement joins TRBV7-8 to TRBJ2-5, with TRBD2 as a possible D gene (5 bases). The germline CDR1 and CDR2 sequences are SGHVS and FQNEAQ. With 1 base removed from V and 9 bases from J, the gap between germline ends came to 18 bases. The CDR3 spans 15 residues. As DNA, the CDR3 is TGTGCCAGCAGCTTAGACGGGGTCTGGCCTTCGGCCCAGTACTTC. This codes for CASSLDGVWPSAQYF. Together with reference TRBV7-8 and TRBJ2-5, the CDR3 gives the full variable domain: GAGVSQSPRYKVAKRGQDVALRCDPISGHVSLFWYQQALGQGPEFLTYFQNEAQLDKSGLPSDRFFAERPEGSVSTLKIQRTQQEDSAVYLCASSLDGVWPSAQYFGPGTRLLVL.

There are a few counts of this clonotype. CDR3 sequence (DNA): TGTGCCAGCAGTTCCCCTAGGGGTTATAGCAATCAGCCCCAGCATTTT. Protein product: CASSSPRGYSNQPQHF. This chain joins TRBV6-2 or TRBV6-3 and TRBJ1-5, with D possibly being TRBD1 (5 bases). Trimming cost V 4 bases and J 0 bases, with 13 bases left between them. CDR3 size: 16 residues. In germline, CDR1 is MNHEY, CDR2 SVGEGT.

This clonotype has a handful of counts. This chain connects TRBV10-3 to TRBJ1-1; 8 bases line up with TRBD1. CDR1 and CDR2 (germline): ENHRY, SYGVKD. With V trimmed by 2 bases and J by 4 bases, 9 bases remained unmatched. The CDR3 totals 16 residues. CDR3 in DNA: TGTGCCATCAGTGAGGGGAGGATTACAGGGGGCACTGAAGCTTTCTTT. Translating gives CAISEGRITGGTEAFF.

The V call is TRBV11-2, the J call TRBJ2-7; D unresolved. Germline V gene data show CDR1 as SGHAT and CDR2 as FQNNGV. Trimming shortened V by 0 bases and J by 2 bases, and 20 bases separated the two germline ends. This CDR3 has 18 amino acids. CDR3: CASSLDTVSDLWPYEQYF. For the CDR3, the DNA is TGTGCCAGCAGCTTAGATACAGTGTCGGATTTATGGCCCTACGAGCAGTACTTC.

This clonotype has ten or more counts. V usage is TRBV5-6 and J usage is TRBJ2-7, with D unclear. V was pared by 3 bases and J by 6 bases, with 10 bases between. The CDR3 runs to 12 residues. Germline V CDR1 and CDR2: SGHDT, YYEEEE. The CDR3 loop is CASSSLGREQYF. In nucleotides, the CDR3 is TGTGCCAGCAGCTCGTTAGGACGCGAGCAGTACTTC.

This chain connects TRBV10-2 to TRBJ1-6; no firm D call. From germline, CDR1 is WSHSY and CDR2 SAAADI. The CDR3 extends over 12 amino acids. V was trimmed by 4 bases and J by 7 bases, leaving 5 bases between them. The CDR3: CASSVANSPLHF. The CDR3 nucleotides are TGCGCCAGCAGTGTAGCAAATTCACCCCTCCACTTT.

The chain recombines TRBV5-4 with TRBJ1-1; 7 bases fit TRBD1. J gave up 8 bases and V 0 bases, and 1 base lay outside the gene matches. The CDR3 is 12 residues long. Germline assignment: CDR1 SGHNT and CDR2 YYREEE (reference sequence). The DNA for the CDR3 is TGTGCCAGCAGCTTGGCCAGGGGGGAAGCTTTCTTT. Translating gives CASSLARGEAFF. The whole variable domain, filled in from reference TRBV5-4 and TRBJ1-1, reads ETGVTQSPTHLIKTRGQQVTLRCSSQSGHNTVSWYQQALGQGPQFIFQYYREEENGRGNFPPRFSGLQFPNYSSELNVNALELDDSALYLCASSLARGEAFFGQGTRLTVV.

The sample holds many counts of this clonotype. The chain links TRBV30 to TRBJ1-2, with 10 bases identical to TRBD1. The J segment lost 4 bases and the V segment lost 1 base, leaving 3 bases of the junction unmatched. The CDR3 length is 14 residues. Germline assignment: CDR1 GTSNPN and CDR2 SVGIG (reference sequence). In DNA form, the CDR3 reads TGTGCCTGGAGTGGACAGGGGGCTTTCTATGGCTACACCTTC. Translation gives CAWSGQGAFYGYTF.

The sample holds a few counts of this clonotype. The genes are TRBV5-1 and TRBJ2-3; 8 bases fit TRBD1. This CDR3 has 15 residues. Germline V CDR1 and CDR2: SGHRS, YFSETQ. Trimming removed 7 bases from V and 1 base from J; junction bases left unmatched: 8. The CDR3 coding sequence is TGCGCCAGCCGCCTTTTGGGACAGGGCACAGATACGCAGTATTTT. Encoded protein: CASRLLGQGTDTQYF.

The chain uses TRBV5-4 and TRBJ2-7, with 11 bases aligning to TRBD2. Unmatched junction bases numbered 4, after V lost 1 base and J lost 4 bases. Looked up from germline, CDR1 is SGHNT and CDR2 is YYREEE (reference sequence). The CDR3 is 15 residues long. CDR3 sequence: CASSLPTSGSYEQYF. For the CDR3, the DNA is TGTGCCAGCAGCTTGCCAACTAGCGGGAGTTACGAGCAGTACTTC.

This clonotype has a handful of counts. The chain links TRBV5-6 to TRBJ2-5, with D hard to call. Germline values: CDR1 SGHDT, CDR2 YYEEEE. The CDR3 length is 15 residues. The germline V and J ends were trimmed by 0 bases and 2 bases, with 11 bases remaining between them. This CDR3 is CASSLVVTEQETQYF. The DNA for the CDR3 is TGTGCCAGCAGCTTGGTCGTCACAGAACAAGAGACCCAGTACTTC.

This clonotype occurred a few times. The chain has TRBV6-5 and TRBJ2-3; D is unclear. V lost 6 bases, J lost 5 bases, and 12 bases lay in between. CDR3 length: 13 residues. Germline V gene lookup returns CDR1 MNHEY and CDR2 SVGAGI. CDR3 coding DNA: TGTGCCAGCAGAGAGAGATCCCTAGATACGCAGTATTTT. It translates to CASRERSLDTQYF.

This clonotype was found a few times. The CDR3 loop is CASSPTGAPSPSNTIYF. CDR3 coding DNA: TGTGCCAGCAGTCCGACGGGGGCCCCCAGTCCAAGCAACACCATATATTTT. The chain combines TRBV12-3 or TRBV12-4 with TRBJ1-3; tentatively, D is TRBD1 (6 bases). The CDR3 runs 17 residues. Trimming pared 5 bases from V and 7 bases from J, leaving 24 bases between.

Ten or more counts support this clonotype. The chain carries TRBV5-1 and TRBJ1-2; unclear D gene. The CDR3 covers 14 residues. Germline V gene data show CDR1 as SGHRS and CDR2 as YFSETQ. V gave up 0 bases and J gave up 2 bases, with 8 bases separating them. The CDR3: CASSLGSGNYGYTF. CDR3 coding DNA: TGCGCCAGCAGCTTGGGATCAGGCAACTATGGCTACACCTTC.

V and J are TRBV12-3 or TRBV12-4 and TRBJ1-2; D is undetermined. This CDR3 comprises 14 residues. Trimming pared 2 bases from V and 3 bases from J, leaving 10 bases between. In DNA, the CDR3 is TGTGCCAGCAGTTTACGAGTAAATTACTATGGCTACACCTTC. Amino acids: CASSLRVNYYGYTF.

The sample holds many counts of this clonotype. V usage is TRBV19 and J usage is TRBJ2-3; tentative D call: TRBD2 (6 bases). CDR1 is LNHDA, CDR2 SQIVND, per germline (reference sequence). V was trimmed by 9 bases and J by 0 bases, leaving 13 bases between them. The CDR3 length is 14 residues. As DNA, the CDR3 is TGTGCCAGCAGTGCCGGGGGTAGCACAGATACGCAGTATTTT. Protein product: CASSAGGSTDTQYF.

Notes on this clonotype: One end of the junction fails to match germline, which may point to a read error. The chain employs TRBV20-1 and TRBJ1-2; 8 nucleotides match TRBD1. The germline gives CDR1 DFQATT, CDR2 SNEGSKA (reference sequence). This CDR3 has 12 residues. The CDR3 region is CSARTGPYGYNF. Here the CDR3 DNA reads TGCAGTGCGAGGACAGGGCCCTATGGCTACAACTTC.

This clonotype showed up just a few times. The chain recombines TRBV15 with TRBJ2-7; D may be TRBD1 or TRBD2 (5 bases each). The germline V and J ends were trimmed by 0 bases and 1 base, with 13 bases remaining between them. The CDR3 runs to 16 residues. Germline assignment: CDR1 LNHNV and CDR2 YYDKDF (reference sequence). In nucleotides, the CDR3 is TGTGCCACCAGCAGAGATGAGGGGTACCTATCCTACGAGCAGTACTTC. As protein: CATSRDEGYLSYEQYF.

The V gene is TRBV13, the J gene TRBJ1-1, with D uncertain. Germline values: CDR1 PRHDT, CDR2 FYEKMQ (reference sequence). Trimming stripped 7 bases from V and 4 bases from J, with 16 bases between. There are 14 residues in the CDR3. CDR3 sequence (DNA): TGTGCCAGCAACCCGGGAGAGAGGAGCACTGAAGCTTTCTTT. It encodes CASNPGERSTEAFF.

This clonotype appeared many times. The gene calls are TRBV19 and TRBJ1-5; 9 nucleotides align to TRBD1. Trimming took 0 bases from V and 5 from J; bases not matched to a gene: 11. CDR1 and CDR2 from the germline V gene are LNHDA and SQIVND (reference sequence). This CDR3 is 18 amino acids long. The CDR3 bases are TGTGCCAGTAGTATAGACACCCACGGAGGACAGGGGCATCAGCCCCAGCATTTT. It specifies CASSIDTHGGQGHQPQHF.

As regards this clonotype: Being one base from a much bigger clone, this may be a read error. This chain uses TRBV18 with TRBJ1-1; possibly TRBD1 for D (6 bases). V dropped 6 bases and J dropped 9 bases, with 14 bases sitting between them. The CDR3 extends over 12 amino acids. The germline gives CDR1 KGHSH, CDR2 LQKENI. The CDR3 is CASSAGHHKAFF. CDR3 coding DNA: TGTGCCAGCTCGGCGGGACACCACAAAGCTTTCTTT.

This chain links TRBV27 with TRBJ2-7, with D unclear. The germline gives CDR1 MNHEY, CDR2 SMNVEV (reference sequence). Trimming stripped 9 bases from V and 4 bases from J, with 10 bases between. The CDR3 spans 11 residues. The CDR3 here is CASRGVYEQYF. The CDR3 nucleotides read TGTGCCAGTAGAGGTGTTTACGAGCAGTACTTC.

About this clonotype itself: This sequence may be a read error, since a much larger clone differs from it by one base. The chain recombines TRBV2 with TRBJ1-6; no firm D call. CDR1 SNHLY and CDR2 FYNNEI come from the germline V gene. The CDR3 spans 15 residues. The DNA of the CDR3 is TGTGCCAGCACGGAAGAATCTACCCCTAATTCACCCCACCACTTT. As protein: CASTEESTPNSPHHF.